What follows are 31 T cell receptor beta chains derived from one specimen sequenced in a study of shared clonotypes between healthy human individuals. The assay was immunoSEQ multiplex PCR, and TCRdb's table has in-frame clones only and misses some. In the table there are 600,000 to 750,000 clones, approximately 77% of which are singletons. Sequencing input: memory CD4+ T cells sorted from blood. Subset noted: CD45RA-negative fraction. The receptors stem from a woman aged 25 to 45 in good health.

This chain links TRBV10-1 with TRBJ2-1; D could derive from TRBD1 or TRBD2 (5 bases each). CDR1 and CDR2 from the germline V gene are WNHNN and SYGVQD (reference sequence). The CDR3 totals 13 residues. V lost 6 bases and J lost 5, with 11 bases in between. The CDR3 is CASSGDLNNEQFF. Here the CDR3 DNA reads TGCGCCAGCAGCGGGGACCTTAACAATGAGCAGTTCTTC.

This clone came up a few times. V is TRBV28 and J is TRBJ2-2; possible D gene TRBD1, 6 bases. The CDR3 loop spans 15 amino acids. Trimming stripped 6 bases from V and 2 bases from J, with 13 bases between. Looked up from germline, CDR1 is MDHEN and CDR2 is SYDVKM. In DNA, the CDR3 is TGTGCCAGCAGCTACGGGGACAAAAACACCGGGGAGCTGTTTTTT. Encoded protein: CASSYGDKNTGELFF.

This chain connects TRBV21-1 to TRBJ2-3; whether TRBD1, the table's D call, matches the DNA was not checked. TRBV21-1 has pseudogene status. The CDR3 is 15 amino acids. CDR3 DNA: TGTGCCAGCACACAGGGGGGGAGAGGGACAGATACGCAGTATTTT. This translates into CASTQGGRGTDTQYF.

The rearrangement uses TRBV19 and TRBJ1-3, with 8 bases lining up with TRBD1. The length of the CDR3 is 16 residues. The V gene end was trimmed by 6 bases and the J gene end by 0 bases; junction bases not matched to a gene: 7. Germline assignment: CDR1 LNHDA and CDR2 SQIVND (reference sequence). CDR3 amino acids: CASSKGQVNSGNTIYF. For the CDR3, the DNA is TGTGCCAGTAGCAAGGGACAGGTCAACTCTGGAAACACCATATATTTT.

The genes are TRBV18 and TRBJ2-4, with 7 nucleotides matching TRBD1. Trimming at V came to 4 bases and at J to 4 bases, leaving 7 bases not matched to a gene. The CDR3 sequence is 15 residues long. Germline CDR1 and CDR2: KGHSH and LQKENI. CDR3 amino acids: CASSLGTAPKNIQYF. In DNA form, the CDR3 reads TGTGCCAGCTCACTCGGGACAGCGCCGAAAAACATTCAGTACTTC.

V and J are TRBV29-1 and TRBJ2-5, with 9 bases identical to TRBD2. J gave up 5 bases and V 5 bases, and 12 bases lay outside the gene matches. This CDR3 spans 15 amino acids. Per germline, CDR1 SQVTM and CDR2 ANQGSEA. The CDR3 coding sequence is TGCAGCGTTCGACTAGCGGTCGGTTTCACGGAGACCCAGTACTTC. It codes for CSVRLAVGFTETQYF.

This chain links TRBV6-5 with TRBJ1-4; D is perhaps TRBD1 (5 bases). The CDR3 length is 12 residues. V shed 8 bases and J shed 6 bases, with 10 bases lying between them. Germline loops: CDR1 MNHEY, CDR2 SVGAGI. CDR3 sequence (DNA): TGTGCCAGCGGGGGTAGATATGAAAAACTGTTTTTT. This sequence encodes CASGGRYEKLFF.

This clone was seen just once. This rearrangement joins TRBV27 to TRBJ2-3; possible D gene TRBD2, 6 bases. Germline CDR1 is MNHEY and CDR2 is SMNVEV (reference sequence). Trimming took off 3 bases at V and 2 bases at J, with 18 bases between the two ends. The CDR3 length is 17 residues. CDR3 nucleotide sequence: TGTGCCAGCAGTTTCGGAGACTCCGGGACTTACACAGATACGCAGTATTTT. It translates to CASSFGDSGTYTDTQYF.

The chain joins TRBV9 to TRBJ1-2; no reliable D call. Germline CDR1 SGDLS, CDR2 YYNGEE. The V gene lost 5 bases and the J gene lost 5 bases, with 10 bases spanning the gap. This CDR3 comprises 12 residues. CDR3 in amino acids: CASRDGLYGYTF. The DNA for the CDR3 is TGTGCCAGCAGGGACGGCTTATATGGCTACACCTTC.

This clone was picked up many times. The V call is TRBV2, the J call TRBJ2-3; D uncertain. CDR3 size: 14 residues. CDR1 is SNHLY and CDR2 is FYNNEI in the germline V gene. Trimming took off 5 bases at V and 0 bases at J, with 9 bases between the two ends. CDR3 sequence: CASSYDYSTDTQYF. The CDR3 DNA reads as TGTGCCAGCAGTTACGATTATAGCACAGATACGCAGTATTTT.

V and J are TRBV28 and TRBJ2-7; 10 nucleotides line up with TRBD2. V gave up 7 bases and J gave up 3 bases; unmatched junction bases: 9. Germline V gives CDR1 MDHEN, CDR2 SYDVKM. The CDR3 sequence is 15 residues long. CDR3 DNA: TGTGCCAGCATCCCCGCTAGCGGGAGATACTACGAGCAGTACTTC. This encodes CASIPASGRYYEQYF. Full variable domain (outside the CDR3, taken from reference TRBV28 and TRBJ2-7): DVKVTQSSRYLVKRTGEKVFLECVQDMDHENMFWYRQDPGLGLRLIYFSYDVKMKEKGDIPEGYSVSREKKERFSLILESASTNQTSMYLCASIPASGRYYEQYFGPGTRLTVT.

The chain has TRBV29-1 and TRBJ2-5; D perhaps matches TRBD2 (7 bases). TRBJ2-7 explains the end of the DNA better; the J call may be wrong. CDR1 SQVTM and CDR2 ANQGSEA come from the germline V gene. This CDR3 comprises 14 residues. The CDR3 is CSVRHGGQGHEQYF. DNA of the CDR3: TGCAGCGTCCGACACGGGGGGCAGGGCCACGAGCAGTACTTC.

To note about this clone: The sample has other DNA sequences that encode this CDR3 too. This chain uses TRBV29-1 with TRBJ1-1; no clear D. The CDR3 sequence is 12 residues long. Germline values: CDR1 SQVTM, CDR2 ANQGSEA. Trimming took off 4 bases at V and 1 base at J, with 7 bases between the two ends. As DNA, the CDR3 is TGCAGCGTTGCGCGGGGGAACACTGAAGCTTTCTTT. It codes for CSVARGNTEAFF.

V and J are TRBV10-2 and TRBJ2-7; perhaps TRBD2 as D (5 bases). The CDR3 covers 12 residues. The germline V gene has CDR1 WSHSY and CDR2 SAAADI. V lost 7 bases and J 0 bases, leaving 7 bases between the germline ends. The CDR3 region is CASTGDSYEQYF. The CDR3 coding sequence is TGCGCCAGCACCGGGGACTCCTACGAGCAGTACTTC.

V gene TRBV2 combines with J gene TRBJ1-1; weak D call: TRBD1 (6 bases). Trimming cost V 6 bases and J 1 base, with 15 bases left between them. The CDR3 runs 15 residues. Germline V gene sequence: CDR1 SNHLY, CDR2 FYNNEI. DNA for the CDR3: TGTGCCAGCAGGGGCACAGGGATTGGGAACACTGAAGCTTTCTTT. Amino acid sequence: CASRGTGIGNTEAFF. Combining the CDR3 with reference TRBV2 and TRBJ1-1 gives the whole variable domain EPEVTQTPSHQVTQMGQEVILRCVPISNHLYFYWYRQILGQKVEFLVSFYNNEISEKSEIFDDQFSVERPDGSNFTLKIRSTKLEDSAMYFCASRGTGIGNTEAFFGQGTRLTVV.

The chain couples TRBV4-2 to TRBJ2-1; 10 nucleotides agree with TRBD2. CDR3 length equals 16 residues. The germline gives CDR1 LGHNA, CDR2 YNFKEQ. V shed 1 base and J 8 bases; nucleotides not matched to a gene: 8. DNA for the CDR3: TGTGCCAGCAGCCAAGTACTAGCGGGAAATTCCCATGAGCAGTTCTTC. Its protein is CASSQVLAGNSHEQFF.

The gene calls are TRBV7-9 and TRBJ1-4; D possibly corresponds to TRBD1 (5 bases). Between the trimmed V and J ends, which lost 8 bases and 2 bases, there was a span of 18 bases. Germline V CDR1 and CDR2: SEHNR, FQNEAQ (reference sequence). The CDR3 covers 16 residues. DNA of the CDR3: TGTGCCAGCCAGGTCAGGGTTGCATCGACTAATGAAAAACTGTTTTTT. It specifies CASQVRVASTNEKLFF.

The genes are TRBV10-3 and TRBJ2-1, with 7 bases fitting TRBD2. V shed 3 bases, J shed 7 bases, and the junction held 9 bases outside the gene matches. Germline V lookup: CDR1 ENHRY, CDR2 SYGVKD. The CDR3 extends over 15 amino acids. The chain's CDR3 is CAISDPSGRFNEQFF. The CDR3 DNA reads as TGTGCCATCAGTGATCCTAGCGGACGATTTAATGAGCAGTTCTTC.

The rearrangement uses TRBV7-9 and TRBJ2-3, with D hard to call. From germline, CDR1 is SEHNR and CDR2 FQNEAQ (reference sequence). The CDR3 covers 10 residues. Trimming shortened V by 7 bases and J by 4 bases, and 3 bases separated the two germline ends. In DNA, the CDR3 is TGTGCCAGCAAATCAGATACGCAGTATTTT. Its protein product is CASKSDTQYF.

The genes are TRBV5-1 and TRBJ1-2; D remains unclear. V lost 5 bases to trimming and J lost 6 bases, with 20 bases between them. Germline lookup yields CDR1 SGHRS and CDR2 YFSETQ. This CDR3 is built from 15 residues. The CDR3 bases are TGCGCCAGCAGTTGGAGACCTCGCGGCGACAATGGCTACACCTTC. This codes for CASSWRPRGDNGYTF.

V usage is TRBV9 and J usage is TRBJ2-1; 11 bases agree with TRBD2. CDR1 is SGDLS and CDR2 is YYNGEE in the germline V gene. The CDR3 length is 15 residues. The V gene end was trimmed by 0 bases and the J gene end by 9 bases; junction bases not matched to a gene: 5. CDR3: CASSVASGRLVEQFF. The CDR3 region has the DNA TGTGCCAGCAGCGTAGCTAGCGGGAGGTTGGTTGAGCAGTTCTTC.

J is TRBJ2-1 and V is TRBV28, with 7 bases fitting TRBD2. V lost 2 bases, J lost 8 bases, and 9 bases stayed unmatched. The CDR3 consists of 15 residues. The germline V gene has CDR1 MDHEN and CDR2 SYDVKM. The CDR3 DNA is TGTGCCAGCAGTTTAGCTCGGACTAGTGGTCATGAGCAGTTCTTC. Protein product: CASSLARTSGHEQFF.

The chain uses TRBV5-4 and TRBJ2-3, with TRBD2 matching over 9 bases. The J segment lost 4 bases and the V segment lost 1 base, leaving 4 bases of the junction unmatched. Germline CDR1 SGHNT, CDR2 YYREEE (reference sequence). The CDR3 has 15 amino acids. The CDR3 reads CASSLSRGRADTQYF. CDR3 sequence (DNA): TGTGCCAGCAGCTTGTCGCGCGGGAGGGCAGATACGCAGTATTTT.

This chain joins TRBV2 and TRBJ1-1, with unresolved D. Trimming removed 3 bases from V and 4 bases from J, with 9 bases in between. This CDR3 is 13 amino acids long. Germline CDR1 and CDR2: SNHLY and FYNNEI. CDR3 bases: TGTGCCAGCAGTGAGGGCAGGCCCACTGAAGCTTTCTTT. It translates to CASSEGRPTEAFF.

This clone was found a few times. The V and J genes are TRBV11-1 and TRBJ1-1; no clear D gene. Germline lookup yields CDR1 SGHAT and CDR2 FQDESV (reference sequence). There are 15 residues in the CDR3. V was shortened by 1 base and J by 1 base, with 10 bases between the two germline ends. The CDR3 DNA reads TGTGCCAGCAGCTTAGTGAACGGGAAGAACACTGAAGCTTTCTTT. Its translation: CASSLVNGKNTEAFF.

CDR3 region: CASSIPRTSVLNEQFF. The CDR3 region has the DNA TGTGCCAGTAGTATACCAAGGACTAGCGTATTAAATGAGCAGTTCTTC. V gene TRBV19 combines with J gene TRBJ2-1, with 9 positions matching TRBD2. Germline loops: CDR1 LNHDA, CDR2 SQIVND (reference sequence). J gave up 7 bases and V 2 bases, and 9 bases lay outside the gene matches. The CDR3 has 16 amino acids.

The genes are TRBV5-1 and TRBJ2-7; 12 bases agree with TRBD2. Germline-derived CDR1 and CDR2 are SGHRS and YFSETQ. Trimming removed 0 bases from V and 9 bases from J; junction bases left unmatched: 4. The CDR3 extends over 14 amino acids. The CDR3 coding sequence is TGCGCCAGCAGCTTGGGGACTAGCGGGAATTGGCAGTACTTC. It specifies CASSLGTSGNWQYF.

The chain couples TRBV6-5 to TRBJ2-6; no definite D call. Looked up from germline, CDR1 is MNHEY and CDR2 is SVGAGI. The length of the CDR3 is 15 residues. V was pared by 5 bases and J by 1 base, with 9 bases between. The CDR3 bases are TGTGCCAGCAGTCCGCCGCCATCTGGGGCCAACGTCCTGACTTTC. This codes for CASSPPPSGANVLTF.

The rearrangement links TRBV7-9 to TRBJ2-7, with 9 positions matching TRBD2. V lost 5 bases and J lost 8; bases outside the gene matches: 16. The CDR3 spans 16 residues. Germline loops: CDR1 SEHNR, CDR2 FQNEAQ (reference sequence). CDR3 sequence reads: CASSPTERGAKAQQYF. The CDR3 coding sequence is TGTGCCAGCAGCCCGACAGAGCGGGGGGCTAAAGCCCAGCAGTACTTC.

The CDR3 protein is CASTLDRQLETQYF. CDR3 DNA sequence: TGTGCCAGCACTCTAGACAGGCAACTAGAGACCCAGTACTTC. The V call is TRBV6-1, the J call TRBJ2-5, with a weak D call TRBD1 (6 bases). The CDR3 is made up of 14 amino acids. Looked up from germline, CDR1 is MNHNS and CDR2 is SASEGT. V was clipped by 7 bases and J by 4 bases, with 16 bases between them.

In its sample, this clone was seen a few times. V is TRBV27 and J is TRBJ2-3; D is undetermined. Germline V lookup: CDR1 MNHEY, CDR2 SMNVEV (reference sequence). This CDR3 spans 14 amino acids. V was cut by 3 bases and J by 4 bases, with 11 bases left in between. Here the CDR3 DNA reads TGTGCCAGCAGTTTGCGTAGGGTGGCAGATACGCAGTATTTT. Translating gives CASSLRRVADTQYF.